These 32 T cell receptor beta chains originate from one sample sequenced in a study of T cell repertoires in cytomegalovirus infection. One entry per CDR3 protein, called by TCRdb with MiXCR from the reads. The sample lists approximately 200,000 distinct CDR3 sequences, about 28% occurring once. Sequenced: PBMCs. The receptors stem from a human donor in good health (CMV status not recorded). Some clones in this sample may be carry-over from other donors' samples.

This clonotype was counted a few times. This chain links TRBV19 with TRBJ1-2; D is possibly TRBD1 (5 bases). The CDR3 consists of 13 residues. V dropped 5 bases and J dropped 6 bases, with 13 bases sitting between them. Looked up from germline, CDR1 is LNHDA and CDR2 is SQIVND (reference sequence). The chain's CDR3 is CASSRRTTDGYTF. The CDR3 nucleotides read TGTGCCAGTAGTCGTCGTACGACAGATGGCTACACCTTC.

About this clonotype: A much larger clonotype is one base distant, so this may be a read error. The chain is built from TRBV11-2 and TRBJ2-1; TRBD2 aligns across 14 bases. CDR1 is SGHAT and CDR2 is FQNNGV in the germline V gene. The CDR3 loop spans 16 amino acids. This CDR3 reads CANSLEGLAGENEQFF. CDR3 nucleotides: TGTGCCAACAGCTTAGAGGGACTAGCGGGGGAGAATGAGCAGTTCTTC. The full variable domain, its missing parts supplied by reference TRBV11-2 and TRBJ2-1, is EAGVAQSPRYKIIEKRQSVAFWCNPISGHATLYWYQQILGQGPKLLIQFQNNGVVDDSQLPKDRFSAERLKGVDSTLKIQPAKLEDSAVYLCANSLEGLAGENEQFFGPGTRLTVL.

The CDR3 loop is CASSYRQGGNYGYTF. As DNA, the CDR3 is TGTGCCAGCAGTTACAGACAGGGAGGAAACTATGGCTACACCTTC. V is TRBV6-2 or TRBV6-3 and J is TRBJ1-2, with TRBD1 identical over 7 bases. V lost 2 bases, J lost 2 bases, and 5 bases stayed unmatched. This CDR3 comprises 15 residues. The germline V gene encodes CDR1 MNHEY and CDR2 SVGEGT.

The gene calls are TRBV7-3 and TRBJ1-6; D perhaps matches TRBD1 (5 bases). The CDR3 consists of 16 residues. Germline values: CDR1 SGHTA, CDR2 FQGTGA. Trimming removed 5 bases at V and 7 bases at J, with 18 bases between. The CDR3 coding sequence is TGTGCCAGCAGCCGCTCGCCGGGACCTAACAATTCACCCCTCCACTTT. It yields the protein CASSRSPGPNNSPLHF.

The table lists this clonotype with a few counts. The genes are TRBV7-3 and TRBJ2-3; D gene unclear. This CDR3 is 13 amino acids long. V dropped 2 bases and J dropped 2 bases, with 5 bases sitting between them. The germline V gene encodes CDR1 SGHTA and CDR2 FQGTGA. The CDR3 loop is CASSLGHTDTQYF. For the CDR3, the DNA is TGTGCCAGCAGCTTAGGTCACACAGATACGCAGTATTTT.

The rearrangement links TRBV6-6 to TRBJ2-3; no definite D call. The germline CDR1 and CDR2 sequences are MNHNY and SVGAGI (reference sequence). Trimming removed 2 bases from V and 0 bases from J, with 6 bases in between. The CDR3 is made up of 14 amino acids. Here the CDR3 DNA reads TGTGCCAGCAGTTACCACGCGAGCACAGATACGCAGTATTTT. Amino acid sequence: CASSYHASTDTQYF.

The chain couples TRBV7-9 to TRBJ1-1, with 7 bases fitting TRBD1. The V gene end was trimmed by 7 bases and the J gene end by 4 bases; junction bases not matched to a gene: 15. The CDR3 is 16 residues long. Germline CDR1 SEHNR, CDR2 FQNEAQ (reference sequence). CDR3 in DNA: TGTGCCAGCATCCTGGACCAGGGGGGACTCCCCACTGAAGCTTTCTTT. It encodes CASILDQGGLPTEAFF.

In this sample, this clonotype turned up a few times. The chain employs TRBV6-5 and TRBJ2-7; unclear D gene. The CDR3 loop spans 15 amino acids. Germline CDR1 MNHEY, CDR2 SVGAGI. V was trimmed by 0 bases and J by 0 bases, leaving 9 bases between them. The CDR3 loop reads CASSYSPAVSYEQYF. The CDR3, as DNA: TGTGCCAGCAGTTACTCCCCCGCAGTCTCCTACGAGCAGTACTTC.

The table lists this clonotype with a few counts. This CDR3 is CASSPGTAYGYTF. CDR3 coding DNA: TGTGCCAGCAGCCCAGGGACAGCTTATGGCTACACCTTC. The chain links TRBV12-3 or TRBV12-4 to TRBJ1-2; 7 positions match TRBD1. The V segment lost 6 bases and the J segment 5 bases; nucleotides outside the gene matches: 6. The CDR3 extends over 13 amino acids.

About this clonotype: This may arise from a read error, as a much more abundant clone is one base away. This chain links TRBV7-8 with TRBJ1-2, with 11 bases that match TRBD1. The CDR3 spans 17 residues. Germline V gene lookup returns CDR1 SGHVS and CDR2 FQNEAQ. The CDR3 DNA reads TGTGCCAGCAGCCTACAGAGGAGGACAGGGGGCGGCTATGCCTACACCTTC. This codes for CASSLQRRTGGGYAYTF.

V is TRBV7-9 and J is TRBJ2-5; 7 bases are a match to TRBD2. J gave up 4 bases and V 1 base, and 9 bases lay outside the gene matches. Germline-derived CDR1 and CDR2 are SEHNR and FQNEAQ (reference sequence). This CDR3 contains 16 residues. The CDR3 spells CASSLGTDSGGETQYF. The CDR3 DNA reads as TGTGCCAGCAGCTTAGGAACAGACTCGGGGGGAGAGACCCAGTACTTC.

This clonotype occurred many times. The rearrangement uses TRBV30 and TRBJ1-2; possibly TRBD1 for D (5 bases). V gave up 5 bases and J gave up 2 bases, with 12 bases separating them. The length of the CDR3 is 13 residues. Looked up from germline, CDR1 is GTSNPN and CDR2 is SVGIG (reference sequence). CDR3 region: CAWGWGGNYGYTF. CDR3 in DNA: TGTGCCTGGGGATGGGGCGGCAACTATGGCTACACCTTC.

CDR3 DNA sequence: TGTGCCAGCAGTTTATTAACCCCAGCGGGACAGGGTCCTAACTATGGCTACACCTTC. This codes for CASSLLTPAGQGPNYGYTF. J is TRBJ1-2 and V is TRBV27; the match to TRBD1 covers 9 bases. J lost 0 bases, V lost 1 base, and 12 bases had no gene match. The CDR3 is 19 amino acids. Germline-derived CDR1 and CDR2 are MNHEY and SMNVEV (reference sequence).

This clonotype was detected ten times or more. This chain joins TRBV7-2 and TRBJ1-1, with D tentatively TRBD1 (5 bases). The germline V and J ends were trimmed by 1 base and 4 bases, with 10 bases remaining between them. Germline V gene data show CDR1 as SGHTA and CDR2 as FQGNSA. The CDR3 loop spans 14 amino acids. Here the CDR3 reads CASSLEGQGTEAFF. In DNA, the CDR3 is TGTGCCAGCAGCTTAGAGGGGCAGGGCACTGAAGCTTTCTTT.

This chain connects TRBV11-2 to TRBJ1-1, with D maybe TRBD1 (5 bases). The germline gives CDR1 SGHAT, CDR2 FQNNGV. There are 16 residues in the CDR3. V lost 1 base and J lost 1, with 13 bases in between. The CDR3 spells CASSLVRGGWNTEAFF. The CDR3 coding sequence is TGTGCCAGCAGCTTAGTTCGTGGGGGGTGGAACACTGAAGCTTTCTTT.

The gene calls are TRBV5-1 and TRBJ2-1; 7 nucleotides line up with TRBD1. The junction had 9 bases not matched to a gene; V was cut back by 1 base and J by 5 bases. The CDR3 runs to 16 residues. The germline CDR1 and CDR2 sequences are SGHRS and YFSETQ. The CDR3 region has the DNA TGCGCCAGCAGCTTGAAAGGGGCAGGGGGTAACAATGAGCAGTTCTTC. Translated, it gives CASSLKGAGGNNEQFF.

This clonotype was observed a handful of times. The CDR3 loop reads CASSPGTGLNTEAFF. As DNA, the CDR3 is TGTGCCAGCAGCCCCGGGACAGGGTTGAACACTGAAGCTTTCTTT. V gene TRBV7-2 combines with J gene TRBJ1-1; 9 bases agree with TRBD1. V lost 5 bases, J lost 0 bases, and 4 bases stayed unmatched. The CDR3 is made up of 15 amino acids. CDR1 is SGHTA and CDR2 is FQGNSA in the germline V gene.

This clonotype was counted a few times. The CDR3 DNA reads as TGTGCCAGTAGTAGCGGACCGGGACAGGGGGCGAACACTGAAGCTTTCTTT. It specifies CASSSGPGQGANTEAFF. This chain links TRBV19 with TRBJ1-1; 12 bases map to TRBD1. The CDR3 consists of 17 residues. Germline CDR1 reads LNHDA; CDR2 reads SQIVND (reference sequence). Trimming took 4 bases from V and 1 from J; bases not matched to a gene: 7.

This clonotype was recorded a few times. V and J are TRBV7-3 and TRBJ1-1; 7 positions agree with TRBD1. Germline V gene data show CDR1 as SGHTA and CDR2 as FQGTGA. This CDR3 region has 18 residues. V shed 2 bases and J 4 bases; nucleotides not matched to a gene: 16. The CDR3 protein is CASSLRGQDPFRGTEAFF. In nucleotides, the CDR3 is TGTGCCAGCAGCTTACGCGGACAGGATCCCTTTCGAGGCACTGAAGCTTTCTTT.

The table lists this clonotype with a few counts. The chain combines TRBV7-2 with TRBJ2-5; no firm D call. CDR1 is SGHTA and CDR2 is FQGNSA in the germline V gene. CDR3 length: 13 amino acids. Trimming removed 4 bases at V and 10 bases at J, with 16 bases between. Here the CDR3 DNA reads TGTGCCAGCAGCTCGGAATGGGGTGGGGACCAGTACTTC. It is translated as CASSSEWGGDQYF. Full variable domain (missing parts from reference TRBV7-2 and TRBJ2-5): GAGVSQSPSNKVTEKGKDVELRCDPISGHTALYWYRQSLGQGLEFLIYFQGNSAPDKSGLPSDRFSAERTGGSVSTLTIQRTQQEDSAVYLCASSSEWGGDQYFGPGTRLLVL.

This chain joins TRBV2 and TRBJ1-5; no firm D call. The CDR3 covers 11 residues. The V gene lost 1 base and the J gene lost 11 bases, with 6 bases spanning the gap. Germline V gives CDR1 SNHLY, CDR2 FYNNEI. Here the CDR3 reads CASSEGISQHF. The CDR3 DNA reads TGTGCCAGCAGTGAAGGAATTTCCCAGCATTTT.

This clonotype was seen more than once but under ten times. The genes are TRBV5-6 and TRBJ2-7, with unresolved D. V lost 1 base and J lost 2, with 7 bases in between. Germline loops: CDR1 SGHDT, CDR2 YYEEEE. There are 13 residues in the CDR3. The CDR3 reads CASSLKGPYEQYF. Written as DNA, the CDR3 is TGTGCCAGCAGCTTGAAGGGCCCCTACGAGCAGTACTTC.

This clonotype was picked up a small number of times. The genes are TRBV29-1 and TRBJ2-5; D perhaps matches TRBD2 (6 bases). There are 12 residues in the CDR3. From germline, CDR1 is SQVTM and CDR2 ANQGSEA. Trimming took 6 bases from V and 7 from J, leaving 15 bases between them. CDR3 region: CSVGDFLGTQYF. The CDR3, as DNA: TGCAGCGTCGGGGACTTTTTAGGGACCCAGTACTTC. Variable domain in full (rest from reference TRBV29-1 and TRBJ2-5): SAVISQKPSRDICQRGTSLTIQCQVDSQVTMMFWYRQQPGQSLTLIATANQGSEATYESGFVIDKFPISRPNLTFSTLTVSNMSPEDSSIYLCSVGDFLGTQYFGPGTRLLVL.

J is TRBJ1-5 and V is TRBV4-1; tentative D call: TRBD1 (6 bases). Germline-derived CDR1 and CDR2 are MGHRA and YSYEKL. V lost 1 base to trimming and J lost 3 bases, with 16 bases between them. The CDR3 totals 17 residues. The CDR3 here is CASSQGASGVNNQPQHF. The CDR3 coding sequence is TGCGCCAGCAGCCAAGGCGCATCAGGGGTGAACAATCAGCCCCAGCATTTT.

Only a few counts were recorded for this clonotype. The chain links TRBV4-1 to TRBJ2-7; possible D gene TRBD2, 6 bases. The CDR3 is 14 residues long. Trimming left V 4 bases short and J 3 bases short, with 13 bases between. Germline CDR1 MGHRA, CDR2 YSYEKL. This CDR3 reads CASSPQGLGYEQYF. CDR3 coding DNA: TGCGCCAGCAGCCCTCAGGGACTTGGCTACGAGCAGTACTTC.

This clonotype appeared a few times. The rearrangement links TRBV7-9 to TRBJ2-4; D remains ambiguous. CDR3 length: 18 amino acids. V lost 5 bases to trimming and J lost 0 bases, with 20 bases between them. The germline CDR1 and CDR2 sequences are SEHNR and FQNEAQ (reference sequence). The chain's CDR3 is CASSRRAKSSLAKNIQYF. The DNA for the CDR3 is TGTGCCAGCAGCCGTCGAGCTAAGTCATCCCTAGCCAAAAACATTCAGTACTTC.

On this clonotype itself: The junction differs from germline at one of its ends, possibly a read error. V gene TRBV7-2 combines with J gene TRBJ1-2, with 9 positions matching TRBD1. Germline V gene sequence: CDR1 SGHTA, CDR2 FQGNSA. This CDR3 region has 13 residues. The CDR3 nucleotides read TGTGCCAGCAGCCCCGGGACAGGGTATGCCTACACCTTC. Translating it yields CASSPGTGYAYTF.

In this sample, this clonotype turned up a few times. CDR3 residues: CASSYSGEETQYF. DNA of the CDR3: TGTGCCAGCAGCTACAGCGGTGAAGAGACCCAGTACTTC. This chain connects TRBV7-3 to TRBJ2-5, with TRBD2 as a possible D gene (5 bases). With 4 bases removed from V and 3 bases from J, the gap between germline ends came to 9 bases. Germline V CDR1 and CDR2: SGHTA, FQGTGA. The CDR3 covers 13 residues.

This clonotype has just a few counts. The chain uses TRBV11-2 and TRBJ2-7; either TRBD1 or TRBD2 may fit D (6 bases each). V lost 1 base and J 6 bases, leaving 13 bases between the germline ends. The CDR3 is made up of 14 amino acids. Germline CDR1 SGHAT, CDR2 FQNNGV. CDR3 loop: CASSLGVRGGEQYF. In DNA form, the CDR3 reads TGTGCCAGCAGCTTAGGAGTCAGGGGAGGCGAGCAGTACTTC.

This clonotype was detected ten times or more. The chain combines TRBV12-3 or TRBV12-4 with TRBJ1-5, with D perhaps matching TRBD1 (6 bases). This CDR3 is 14 amino acids long. V was pared by 6 bases and J by 3 bases, with 12 bases between. As DNA, the CDR3 is TGTGCCAGCAGCCAACAGGGTTTCAATCAGCCCCAGCATTTT. The encoded protein is CASSQQGFNQPQHF.

The chain joins TRBV15 to TRBJ2-5; 7 nucleotides match TRBD1. This CDR3 region has 14 residues. Germline V gene lookup returns CDR1 LNHNV and CDR2 YYDKDF (reference sequence). V was clipped by 5 bases and J by 2 bases; unmatched bases: 5. CDR3 residues: CATSGDSWQETQYF. The DNA of the CDR3 is TGTGCCACCAGCGGGGACAGCTGGCAAGAGACCCAGTACTTC.

This clonotype has more than one count but fewer than ten. The chain carries TRBV6-1 and TRBJ2-1, with TRBD1 as a possible D gene (6 bases). Germline CDR1 MNHNS, CDR2 SASEGT. The CDR3 sequence is 16 residues long. The germline V and J ends were trimmed by 7 bases and 3 bases, with 19 bases remaining between them. The CDR3 is CASTRIGTGIYNEQFF. The CDR3 region has the DNA TGTGCCAGCACCCGAATTGGTACAGGGATCTACAATGAGCAGTTCTTC.